The clone carrying this T cell receptor (beta chain) was picked up one time. Method: immunoSEQ multiplex PCR; TCRdb's copy keeps in-frame clones and lacks some. The sample records approximately 170,000 clones, around nine tenths being singletons. This entry is derived from a study of control samples from healthy donors and cancer patients. There are 14 residues in the CDR3. After removal of 4 bases from V and 3 bases from J, the junction contained 5 bases not matched to a gene. Germline V gives CDR1 SGHDT, CDR2 YYEEEE. The specimen was blood. V gene TRBV5-6 combines with J gene TRBJ2-7, with 9 bases that match TRBD1. This TCR was recovered from a woman in her 30s in good health. This chain's CDR3 is CASSNPDRGYEQYF. In nucleotides, the CDR3 is TGTGCCAGCAGCAATCCGGACAGGGGCTACGAGCAGTACTTC.